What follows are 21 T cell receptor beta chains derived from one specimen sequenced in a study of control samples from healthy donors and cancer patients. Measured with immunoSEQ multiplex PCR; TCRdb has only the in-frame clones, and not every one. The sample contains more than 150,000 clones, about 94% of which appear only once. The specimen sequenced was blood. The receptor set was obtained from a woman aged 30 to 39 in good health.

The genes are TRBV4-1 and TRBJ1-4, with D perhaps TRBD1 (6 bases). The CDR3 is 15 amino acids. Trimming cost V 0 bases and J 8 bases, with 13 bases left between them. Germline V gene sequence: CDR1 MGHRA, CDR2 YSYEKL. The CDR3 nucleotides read TGCGCCAGCAGCCAAGAACGACAGGCACGCGAAAAACTGTTTTTT. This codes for CASSQERQAREKLFF.

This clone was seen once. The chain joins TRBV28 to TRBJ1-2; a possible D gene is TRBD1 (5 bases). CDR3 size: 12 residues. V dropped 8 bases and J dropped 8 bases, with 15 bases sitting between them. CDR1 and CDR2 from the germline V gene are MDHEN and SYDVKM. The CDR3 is CASWGEPGGYTF. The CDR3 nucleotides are TGTGCCAGCTGGGGGGAACCGGGGGGCTACACCTTC.

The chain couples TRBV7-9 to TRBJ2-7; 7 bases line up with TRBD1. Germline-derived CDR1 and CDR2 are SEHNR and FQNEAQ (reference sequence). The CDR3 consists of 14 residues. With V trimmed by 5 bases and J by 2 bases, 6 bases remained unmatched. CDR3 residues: CASSAEGGPYEQYF. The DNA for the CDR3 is TGTGCCAGCAGCGCTGAAGGGGGCCCCTACGAGCAGTACTTC.

The CDR3 nucleotides read TGCGCCAGCAGCCCCGGACAGGGAGCGGATACGCAGTATTTT. The encoded protein is CASSPGQGADTQYF. The V gene is TRBV5-1, the J gene TRBJ2-3; 8 positions agree with TRBD1. Germline CDR1 SGHRS, CDR2 YFSETQ. This CDR3 region has 14 residues. With 4 bases clipped from V and 6 bases from J, the junction kept 7 bases outside the gene matches.

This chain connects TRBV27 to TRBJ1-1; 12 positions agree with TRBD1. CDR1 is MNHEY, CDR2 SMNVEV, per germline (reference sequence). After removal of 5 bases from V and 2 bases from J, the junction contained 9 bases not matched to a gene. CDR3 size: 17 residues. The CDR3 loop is CASSPKGTGGFNTEAFF. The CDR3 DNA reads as TGTGCCAGCAGTCCAAAGGGGACAGGGGGCTTCAACACTGAAGCTTTCTTT.

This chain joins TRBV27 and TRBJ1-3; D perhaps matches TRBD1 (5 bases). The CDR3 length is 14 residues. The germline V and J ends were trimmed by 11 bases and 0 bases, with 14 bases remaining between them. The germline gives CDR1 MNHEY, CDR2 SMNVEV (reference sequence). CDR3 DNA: TGTGCCTCGAAAGAGGGGAACTCTGGAAACACCATATATTTT. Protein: CASKEGNSGNTIYF.

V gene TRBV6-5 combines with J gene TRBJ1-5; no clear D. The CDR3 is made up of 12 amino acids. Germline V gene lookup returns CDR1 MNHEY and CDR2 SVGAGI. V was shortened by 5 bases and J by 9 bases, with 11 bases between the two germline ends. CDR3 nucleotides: TGTGCCAGCAGTACCGGGGTTGGGCCCCAGCATTTT. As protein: CASSTGVGPQHF.

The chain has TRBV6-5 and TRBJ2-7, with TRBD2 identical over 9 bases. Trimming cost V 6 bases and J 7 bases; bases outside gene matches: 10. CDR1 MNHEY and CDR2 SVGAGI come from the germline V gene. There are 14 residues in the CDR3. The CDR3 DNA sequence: TGTGCCAGCAGACCCGATGGGGCGGGGGGGGAGCAGTACTTC. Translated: CASRPDGAGGEQYF.

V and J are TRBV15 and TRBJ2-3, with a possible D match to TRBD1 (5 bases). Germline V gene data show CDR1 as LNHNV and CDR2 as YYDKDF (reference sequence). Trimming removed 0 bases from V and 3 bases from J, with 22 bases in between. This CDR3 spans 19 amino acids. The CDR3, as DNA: TGTGCCACCAGCAGAGATAATAGGGCGGCAGGGCGTGTGACAGATACGCAGTATTTT. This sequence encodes CATSRDNRAAGRVTDTQYF. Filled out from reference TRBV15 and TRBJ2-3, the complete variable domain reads DAMVIQNPRYQVTQFGKPVTLSCSQTLNHNVMYWYQQKSSQAPKLLFHYYDKDFNNEADTPDNFQSRRPNTSFCFLDIRSPGLGDTAMYLCATSRDNRAAGRVTDTQYFGPGTRLTVL.

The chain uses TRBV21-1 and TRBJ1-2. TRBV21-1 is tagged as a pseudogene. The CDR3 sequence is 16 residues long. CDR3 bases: TGTGCCAGCAGCAAAGAGGTCAGGGGAGGAGGCTATGGCTACACCTTC. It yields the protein CASSKEVRGGGYGYTF.

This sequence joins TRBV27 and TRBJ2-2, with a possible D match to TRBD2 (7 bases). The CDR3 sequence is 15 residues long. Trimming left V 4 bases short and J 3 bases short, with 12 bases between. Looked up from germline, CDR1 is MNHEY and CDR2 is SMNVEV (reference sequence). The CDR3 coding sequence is TGTGCCAGCAGTTGGTGGGGGGGCGACACCGGGGAGCTGTTTTTT. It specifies CASSWWGGDTGELFF.

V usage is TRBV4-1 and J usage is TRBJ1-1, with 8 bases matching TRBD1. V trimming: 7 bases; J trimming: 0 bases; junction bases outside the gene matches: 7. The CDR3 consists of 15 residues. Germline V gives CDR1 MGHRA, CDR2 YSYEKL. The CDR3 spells CASTTRQGMNTEAFF. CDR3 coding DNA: TGCGCCAGCACCACCCGACAGGGGATGAACACTGAAGCTTTCTTT.

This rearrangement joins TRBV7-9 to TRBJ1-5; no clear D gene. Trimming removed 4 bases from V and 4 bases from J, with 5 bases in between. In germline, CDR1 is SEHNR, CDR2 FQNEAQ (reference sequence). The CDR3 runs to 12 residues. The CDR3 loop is CASSSVNQPQHF. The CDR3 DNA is TGTGCCAGCAGCTCCGTGAATCAGCCCCAGCATTTT. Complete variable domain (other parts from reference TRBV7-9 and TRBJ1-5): DTGVSQNPRHKITKRGQNVTFRCDPISEHNRLYWYRQTLGQGPEFLTYFQNEAQLEKSRLLSDRFSAERPKGSFSTLEIQRTEQGDSAMYLCASSSVNQPQHFGDGTRLSIL.

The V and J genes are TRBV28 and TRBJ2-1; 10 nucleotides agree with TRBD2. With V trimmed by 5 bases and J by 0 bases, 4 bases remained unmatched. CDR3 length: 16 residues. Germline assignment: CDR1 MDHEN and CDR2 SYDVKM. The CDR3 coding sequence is TGTGCCAGCAGTCCGGAGCGGGGGGGCTCCTACAATGAGCAGTTCTTC. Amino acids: CASSPERGGSYNEQFF. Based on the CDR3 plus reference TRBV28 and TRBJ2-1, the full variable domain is DVKVTQSSRYLVKRTGEKVFLECVQDMDHENMFWYRQDPGLGLRLIYFSYDVKMKEKGDIPEGYSVSREKKERFSLILESASTNQTSMYLCASSPERGGSYNEQFFGPGTRLTVL.

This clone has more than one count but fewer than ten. CDR3 protein: CASSLEGASSPLHF. CDR3 in DNA: TGTGCCAGCAGCCTGGAGGGGGCGAGTTCACCCCTCCACTTT. This chain links TRBV6-2 or TRBV6-3 with TRBJ1-6, with 7 bases aligning to TRBD1. Germline lookup yields CDR1 MNHEY and CDR2 SVGEGT. The CDR3 is 14 amino acids. The trim removed 6 bases at V and 9 bases at J, leaving 8 bases unmatched.

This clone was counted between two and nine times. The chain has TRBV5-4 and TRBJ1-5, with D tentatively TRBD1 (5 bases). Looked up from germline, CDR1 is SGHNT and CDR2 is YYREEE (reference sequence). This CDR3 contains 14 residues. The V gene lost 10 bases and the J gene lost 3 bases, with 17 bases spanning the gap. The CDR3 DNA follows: TGTGCCCCCAGGCCCAGGGTATTCAATCAGCCCCAGCATTTT. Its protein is CAPRPRVFNQPQHF.

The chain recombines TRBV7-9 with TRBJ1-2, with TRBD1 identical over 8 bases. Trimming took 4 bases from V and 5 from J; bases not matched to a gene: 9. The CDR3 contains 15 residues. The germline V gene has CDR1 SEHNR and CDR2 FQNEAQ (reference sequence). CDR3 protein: CASSSMAGTGYGYTF. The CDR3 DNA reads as TGTGCCAGCAGCTCGATGGCGGGGACAGGATATGGCTACACCTTC. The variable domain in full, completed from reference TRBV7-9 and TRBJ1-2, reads DTGVSQNPRHKITKRGQNVTFRCDPISEHNRLYWYRQTLGQGPEFLTYFQNEAQLEKSRLLSDRFSAERPKGSFSTLEIQRTEQGDSAMYLCASSSMAGTGYGYTFGSGTRLTVV.

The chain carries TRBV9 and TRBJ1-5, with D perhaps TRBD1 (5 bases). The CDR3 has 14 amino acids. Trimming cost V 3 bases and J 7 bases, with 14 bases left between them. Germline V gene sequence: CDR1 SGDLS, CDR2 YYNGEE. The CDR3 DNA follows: TGTGCCAGCAGCGAAGGGACTTGGGGACAGCCCCAGCATTTT. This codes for CASSEGTWGQPQHF.

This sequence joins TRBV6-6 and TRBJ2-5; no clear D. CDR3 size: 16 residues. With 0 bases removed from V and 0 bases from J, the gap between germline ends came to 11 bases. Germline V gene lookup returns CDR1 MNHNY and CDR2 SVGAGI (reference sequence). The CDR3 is CASSYSRPAYQETQYF. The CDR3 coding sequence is TGTGCCAGCAGTTACTCGAGGCCCGCATACCAAGAGACCCAGTACTTC.

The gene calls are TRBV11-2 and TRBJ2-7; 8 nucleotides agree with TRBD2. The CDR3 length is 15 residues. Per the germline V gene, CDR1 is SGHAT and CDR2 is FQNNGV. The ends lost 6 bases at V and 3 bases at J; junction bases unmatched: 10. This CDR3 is CASREGLGLVYEQYF. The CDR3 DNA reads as TGTGCCAGCAGGGAAGGGTTGGGACTAGTCTACGAGCAGTACTTC.

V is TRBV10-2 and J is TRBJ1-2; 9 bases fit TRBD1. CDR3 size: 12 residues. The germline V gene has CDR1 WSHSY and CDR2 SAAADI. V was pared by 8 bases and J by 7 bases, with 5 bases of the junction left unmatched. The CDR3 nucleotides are TGCGCCAGCCACAGGGGGCAGGGTGGCTACACCTTC. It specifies CASHRGQGGYTF.